The source of this T cell receptor (beta chain) is a study of beta chain features in type 1 diabetes. Study-wide context: Sorted cells from all samples, numbering roughly 100,000,000, were examined.

Concerning this clone: Its antigen is not identified.

Germline V gene sequence: CDR1 MDHEN, CDR2 SYDVKM. The CDR3 is 12 amino acids. V was pared by 10 bases and J by 1 base, with 10 bases between. Study conclusions and caveats: TCRB CDR3 length was moderately but significantly reduced in all four CD4+ subsets of Type 1 diabetes patients. The cDNA sequencing approach could over-represent high-TCR-expressing cells.

Via the markers CD45RO/CCR7/CD25/CD127/CD95/CD27, stem cell-like memory, regulatory, central memory and naive CD4+ cells were sorted. Since all of the isolated RNA was reverse transcribed, expressed TCRB transcripts were what got sequenced. Libraries were prepared by immunoSEQ multiplex PCR; TCRdb keeps only in-frame clonotypes and omits some of them. In the table there are hundreds of thousands of clones, 15% of which are singletons. This receptor was taken from a man younger than 30 in good health. What was sequenced was naive CD4+ T cells from blood. The chain links TRBV28 to TRBJ1-2; D is unresolved. The CDR3 bases are TGTGCCACCACTAACAATAACTATGGCTACACCTTC. Its translation is CATTNNNYGYTF.